This entry lists 14 T cell receptor beta chains sequenced from one sample in a study of CD8+ T cells in alopecia areata (dated by TCRdb to the late 2010s). What this sample's time point label stands for: 4 weeks on oral tofacitinib. The sample's treatment or condition label is to be understood as: oral pan-JAK inhibitor, 5-10 mg twice daily. Library preparation employed the immunoSEQ multiplex PCR assay. To provide template for TCR sequencing, every sample had RNA extracted and reverse transcribed into cDNA. The table was pulled from immuneACCESS by TCRdb, which kept in-frame rearrangements only. Such tables lose some clones; where checked, under half of the loss comes from unresolved V genes, and the rest has no known cause. This sample has some 120,000 clones in its table, and over 60% of those were observed once. Of the sample, around 5.4% is held by the ten largest clones. Sequencing used CD4+ T cells sorted from blood, obtained at week 4, from a patient treated with tofacitinib. Every receptor here comes from a human donor with alopecia areata.

This sequence joins TRBV28 and TRBJ2-2; D ambiguous. The CDR3 runs 11 residues. Germline lookup yields CDR1 MDHEN and CDR2 SYDVKM. The V gene lost 7 bases and the J gene lost 8 bases, with 8 bases spanning the gap. DNA for the CDR3: TGTGCCAGCAAAGAGTGGGGGGAGCTGTTTTTT. As protein: CASKEWGELFF.

This rearrangement joins TRBV5-4 to TRBJ1-1, with D hard to call. Germline CDR1 and CDR2: SGHNT and YYREEE (reference sequence). V was trimmed by 4 bases and J by 1 base, leaving 8 bases between them. The CDR3 is 13 residues long. This chain's CDR3 is CASSGQENTEAFF. DNA for the CDR3: TGTGCCAGCAGCGGTCAGGAGAACACTGAAGCTTTCTTT.

The gene calls are TRBV29-1 and TRBJ1-5, with D possibly TRBD1 on 6 matching bases. This CDR3 has 14 amino acids. V was trimmed by 4 bases and J by 9 bases, leaving 19 bases between them. From germline, CDR1 is SQVTM and CDR2 ANQGSEA. CDR3 in amino acids: CSVVSGVCWWPQHF. CDR3 nucleotides: TGCAGCGTTGTCTCAGGGGTTTGTTGGTGGCCCCAGCATTTT.

The V gene is TRBV29-1, the J gene TRBJ2-3; 7 bases line up with TRBD2. The germline V gene has CDR1 SQVTM and CDR2 ANQGSEA. Trimming cost V 6 bases and J 2 bases; bases outside gene matches: 5. The CDR3 sequence is 13 residues long. The CDR3 DNA is TGCAGCGTAACCGGGACTACCACAGATACGCAGTATTTT. Protein sequence: CSVTGTTTDTQYF.

The chain combines TRBV5-4 with TRBJ1-1; no firm D call. This CDR3 is 14 amino acids long. Per germline, CDR1 SGHNT and CDR2 YYREEE (reference sequence). The V end was cut by 4 bases, the J end by 4 bases, with 14 bases between. Here the CDR3 DNA reads TGTGCCAGCAGCCGAAACACGGACGGCACTGAAGCTTTCTTT. It encodes CASSRNTDGTEAFF.

With regard to this clone: The sample has other DNA sequences that encode this CDR3 too. The chain links TRBV29-1 to TRBJ2-5; D not resolved. The CDR3 spans 12 residues. Trimming pared 4 bases from V and 1 base from J, leaving 7 bases between. CDR1 is SQVTM and CDR2 is ANQGSEA in the germline V gene. The CDR3 DNA is TGCAGCGTTGCTCTAGGCCAAGAGACCCAGTACTTC. Translating gives CSVALGQETQYF.

V usage is TRBV20-1 and J usage is TRBJ1-1; no firm D call. Germline CDR1 DFQATT, CDR2 SNEGSKA (reference sequence). V was pared by 0 bases and J by 8 bases, with 4 bases between. This CDR3 has 10 residues. This CDR3 is CSARDGEAFF. The CDR3 DNA reads as TGCAGTGCTAGAGATGGCGAAGCTTTCTTT.

This chain joins TRBV2 and TRBJ1-2; no reliable D call. Deletions cut 6 bases from V and 13 bases from J, with 15 bases between. Germline lookup yields CDR1 SNHLY and CDR2 FYNNEI. The CDR3 is 11 residues long. The chain's CDR3 is CASREQEFGTF. DNA for the CDR3: TGTGCCAGCAGAGAGCAGGAGTTCGGCACCTTC.

This clone was observed a handful of times. The V gene is TRBV5-4, the J gene TRBJ1-5; D call uncertain. Germline V gives CDR1 SGHNT, CDR2 YYREEE (reference sequence). This CDR3 is 13 amino acids long. Trimming took 1 base from V and 3 from J, leaving 5 bases between them. CDR3: CASSLSPNQPQHF. CDR3 in DNA: TGTGCCAGCAGCTTGTCTCCCAATCAGCCCCAGCATTTT.

The V call is TRBV28, the J call TRBJ2-6; D is perhaps TRBD1 (5 bases). V was trimmed by 6 bases and J by 0 bases, leaving 21 bases between them. The V gene's germline CDR1 is MDHEN and CDR2 SYDVKM. CDR3 length equals 19 residues. The CDR3: CASRAQTGERSSGANVLTF. The CDR3, as DNA: TGTGCCAGCAGAGCCCAAACAGGAGAAAGGAGCTCTGGGGCCAACGTCCTGACTTTC.

The chain uses TRBV2 and TRBJ1-1; D may be TRBD1 (6 bases). Germline loops: CDR1 SNHLY, CDR2 FYNNEI. V was cut by 1 base and J by 4 bases, with 10 bases left in between. This CDR3 has 14 residues. CDR3 sequence (DNA): TGTGCCAGCAGTGAAGAGGGGGTGGGCACTGAAGCTTTCTTT. This translates into CASSEEGVGTEAFF.

The J gene is TRBJ2-5, the V gene TRBV5-1, with 14 positions matching TRBD2. Per the germline V gene, CDR1 is SGHRS and CDR2 is YFSETQ. This CDR3 comprises 16 residues. V lost 4 bases and J lost 4; bases outside the gene matches: 6. The CDR3 DNA sequence: TGCGCCAGCAGCCCCGGGACTAGCGGGGGTAGAGAGACCCAGTACTTC. Translation: CASSPGTSGGRETQYF. The full variable domain, rest sourced from reference TRBV5-1 and TRBJ2-5, is KAGVTQTPRYLIKTRGQQVTLSCSPISGHRSVSWYQQTPGQGLQFLFEYFSETQRNKGNFPGRFSGRQFSNSRSEMNVSTLELGDSALYLCASSPGTSGGRETQYFGPGTRLLVL.

The V and J genes are TRBV5-1 and TRBJ2-7, with D perhaps being TRBD1 or TRBD2 (5 bases each). Germline-derived CDR1 and CDR2 are SGHRS and YFSETQ. Trimming removed 4 bases from V and 5 bases from J, with 16 bases in between. There are 14 residues in the CDR3. CDR3 nucleotide sequence: TGCGCCAGCAGCAAGGGGACCGTTAAAAACGAGCAGTACTTC. It encodes CASSKGTVKNEQYF.

The chain is built from TRBV29-1 and TRBJ2-5; D perhaps matches TRBD1 (6 bases). Trimming shortened V by 6 bases and J by 6 bases, and 11 bases separated the two germline ends. Per the germline V gene, CDR1 is SQVTM and CDR2 is ANQGSEA. The CDR3 covers 11 residues. The CDR3 nucleotides read TGCAGCGTAGACAGGAGACAGACCCAGTACTTC. Translated, it gives CSVDRRQTQYF.